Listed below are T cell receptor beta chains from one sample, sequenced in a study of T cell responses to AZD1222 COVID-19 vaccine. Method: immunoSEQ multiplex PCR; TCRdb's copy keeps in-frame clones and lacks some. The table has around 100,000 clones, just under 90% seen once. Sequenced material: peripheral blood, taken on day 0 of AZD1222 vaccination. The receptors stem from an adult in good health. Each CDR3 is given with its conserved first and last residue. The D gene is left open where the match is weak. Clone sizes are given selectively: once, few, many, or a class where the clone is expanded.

TGCGCCAGCAGCTCTGAGTGGGGAGGGACCCAGTACTTC CASSSEWGGTQYF TRBV5-1 once - TRBJ2-5
TGTGCCAGCAGCCTCCCTTCCGACAGGGGGGAGCAGTACTTC CASSLPSDRGEQYF TRBV6-5 - TRBD1 TRBJ2-7
TGTGCCAGCTCACAGGCGGAGGGGAACGAGCAGTACTTC CASSQAEGNEQYF TRBV18 - - TRBJ2-7
TGTGCCAGCAGCCAAGCCGGGACAGGGCTCCTCTATGGCTACACCTTC CASSQAGTGLLYGYTF TRBV7-2 - TRBD1 TRBJ1-2
TGTGCCAGCAGTCTTAACAGGGGTAACACTGAAGCTTTCTTT CASSLNRGNTEAFF TRBV27 once TRBD1 TRBJ1-1
TGTGCCAGCAGCCGTGGAGGACAGGTTCCCCCAGAGACCCAGTACTTC CASSRGGQVPPETQYF TRBV7-9 - TRBD1 TRBJ2-5
TGTGCCAGCACTTACCAGGGTAGCTATGGCTACACCTTC CASTYQGSYGYTF TRBV2 - - TRBJ1-2
TGTGCCAGTACCCCACTAAGCGGGGGGCGCGCCTATAATTCACCCCTCCACTTT CASTPLSGGRAYNSPLHF TRBV19 - - TRBJ1-6
TGTGCCAGCAGCCAAGATGTTTCCGGGGCCTCTGGCTACACCTTC CASSQDVSGASGYTF TRBV3-1/TRBV3-2 - - TRBJ1-2
TGTGCCAGCAGGGTGTTGGCTGGAAACACCATATATTTT CASRVLAGNTIYF TRBV28 - - TRBJ1-3
TGTGCCAGCGGATTGGACGGGCGTGAAGCTTTCTTT CASGLDGREAFF TRBV27 - - TRBJ1-1
TGTGCCAGCATTAAAGGACAGGGGGCGACTCCGCCCACCTTC CASIKGQGATPPTF TRBV6-5 - TRBD1 TRBJ1-2
TGTGCCAGCAGTGAAGTTAGGGCTCGCTCTGGAAACACCATATATTTT CASSEVRARSGNTIYF TRBV2 - - TRBJ1-3
TGTGCCAGCCTCTCGAAATCAGGGGGCTCGAATGCTTTCTTT CASLSKSGGSNAFF TRBV2 - TRBD1 TRBJ1-1
TGCGCCAGCAGCTTGGGGACTAGCGGGAGAAGAGCTCATGAGCAGTTCTTC CASSLGTSGRRAHEQFF TRBV5-1 - TRBD2 TRBJ2-1
TGCGCCAGCAGTGAAGCTTCGGGGACAGGGTACGAGACCCAGTACTTC CASSEASGTGYETQYF TRBV10-1 - TRBD1 TRBJ2-5
TGTGCCAGCAGCCCAAGGCCCGGGCAGCCCCAGCATTTT CASSPRPGQPQHF TRBV11-1 - - TRBJ1-5
TGTGCCAGCAGTGCCTGGGGGACAGGGACTGACTATGGCTACACCTTC CASSAWGTGTDYGYTF TRBV6-2/TRBV6-3 - TRBD1 TRBJ1-2
TGCGCCAGCAGCTTGGCGGGCCAGGTCACAGATACGCAGTATTTT CASSLAGQVTDTQYF TRBV5-1 few - TRBJ2-3
TGTGCCAGCAGGCCTACTTCCTCGTGGCAGCCCCAGCATTTT CASRPTSSWQPQHF TRBV28 - - TRBJ1-5
TGTGCCAGCAGCGTCCGCAGCGGCGGCACCGGGGAGCTGTTTTTT CASSVRSGGTGELFF TRBV7-2 once - TRBJ2-2
TGCGCCAGCAGCCCGGGGAAACAGGGTAGTGGCTACACCTTC CASSPGKQGSGYTF TRBV5-1 - - TRBJ1-2
TGTGCCAGCAGTTTGGTCCTTCGCCAGGGGCTGTTTTTT CASSLVLRQGLFF TRBV12-3/TRBV12-4 - - TRBJ2-2
TGTGCCAGCAGCTCCTGGCAGGTGAACACTGAAGCTTTCTTT CASSSWQVNTEAFF TRBV7-8 - - TRBJ1-1
TGCAGCGCTGGGGACGGGTACAATGAGCAGTTCTTC CSAGDGYNEQFF TRBV29-1 - - TRBJ2-1
TGTGCCAGCAGCACAGGGTATCAGCCCCAGCATTTT CASSTGYQPQHF TRBV6-5 - - TRBJ1-5
TGTGCCAGCAGCTTCATTGCAACTAATGAAAAACTGTTTTTT CASSFIATNEKLFF TRBV7-2 once - TRBJ1-4
TGCGCCAGCAGCTATCGGGAGGATCAGCCCCAGCATTTT CASSYREDQPQHF TRBV4-1 - - TRBJ1-5
TGTGCCAGCAGTTACGGGACAGGGGGCAATTCACCCCTCCACTTT CASSYGTGGNSPLHF TRBV6-2/TRBV6-3 - TRBD1 TRBJ1-6
TGTGCCAGCAGTGAATCCATCTCTGGGGCCAACGTCCTGACTTTC CASSESISGANVLTF TRBV25-1 - - TRBJ2-6
TGTGCCAGCAGCTTAGGACTAGTGCCCTACGAGCAGTACTTC CASSLGLVPYEQYF TRBV7-9 - - TRBJ2-7
TGTGCCAGCAGCCTCCGACATGGGGACACTGAAGCTTTCTTT CASSLRHGDTEAFF TRBV3-1/TRBV3-2 few - TRBJ1-1
TGCAGCGTTAAGGAATTTCAGGCCACTGAAGCTTTCTTT CSVKEFQATEAFF TRBV29-1 - - TRBJ1-1
TGTGCCAGCAGCCGAACGGACAGGCGAAATGAGCAGTTCTTC CASSRTDRRNEQFF TRBV7-9 - TRBD1 TRBJ2-1
TGTGCCAGCAGTGCCCCGACAGGGGTGGGGAGTAACGAGCAGTACTTC CASSAPTGVGSNEQYF TRBV6-1 - TRBD1 TRBJ2-7
TGTGCCAGTAGTATTCGGCGGGAAAACGAGCAGTACTTC CASSIRRENEQYF TRBV19 - - TRBJ2-7
TGCGCCAGCAGCCCCCCAGGCTACGAGCAGTACTTC CASSPPGYEQYF TRBV5-1 once - TRBJ2-7
TGTGCCAGCAGCGCCTACCCTAGCGGGGGGACCACGAGGGAGACCCAGTACTTC CASSAYPSGGTTRETQYF TRBV7-6 - TRBD2 TRBJ2-5
TGCGCCAGCAGCGAGGGGTCCTCACCCCTCCACTTT CASSEGSSPLHF TRBV5-1 - - TRBJ1-6
TGCGCCAGCAGCCAGCGGGAGCGGGGGGTCGACAATGAGCAGTTCTTC CASSQRERGVDNEQFF TRBV4-1 few TRBD2 TRBJ2-1
TGTGCCAGCAGTCGGGACTATGGCTACACCTTC CASSRDYGYTF TRBV12-3/TRBV12-4 - - TRBJ1-2
TGTGCCAGCAGCAAATTACTTGGCAGACCCCGACCCGTGTATGGCTACACCTTC CASSKLLGRPRPVYGYTF TRBV21-1 - - TRBJ1-2
TGTGCCAGCAGCTTGGAATTAGGGGGCTCTGGAAACACCATATATTTT CASSLELGGSGNTIYF TRBV5-4 few - TRBJ1-3
TGCGCCAGCAGTCAATTGAGATTGGATGCAGACGCTCAGCCCCAGCATTTT CASSQLRLDADAQPQHF TRBV23-1 - - TRBJ1-5
TGTGCCAGCAGATTCAGAAGCGAAGTTAACGAGCAGTACTTC CASRFRSEVNEQYF TRBV2 - - TRBJ2-7
TGTGCCAGCAGCGGAGCCGGGACCATAACTGGAAACACCATATATTTT CASSGAGTITGNTIYF TRBV9 - - TRBJ1-3
TGTGCCAGCAGCGTAGGGCCCACCGCCGGCGGGCGTAGCTCCTACGAGCAGTACTTC CASSVGPTAGGRSSYEQYF TRBV9 - - TRBJ2-7
TGTGCCAGCAGTTTATCCGGCCTAACCTACGAGCAGTACTTC CASSLSGLTYEQYF TRBV27 - - TRBJ2-7
TGCGCCAGCAGTGAGTCAACAGCGCAGGATACGCAGTATTTT CASSESTAQDTQYF TRBV10-1 - - TRBJ2-3
TGTGCCAGCAGCCTCCAAACCGGGACTAGCGGGGAGTCCACAGATACGCAGTATTTT CASSLQTGTSGESTDTQYF TRBV4-2 - TRBD2 TRBJ2-3
TGTGCCAGCAGCTCCCCGAACCCAAACATTCAGTACTTC CASSSPNPNIQYF TRBV11-2 - - TRBJ2-4
TGTGCCAGCAGTTACAGGGAAGATACGCAGTATTTT CASSYREDTQYF TRBV6-2/TRBV6-3 once - TRBJ2-3
TGTGCCAGCACTCTGTCTTTTGTGAACACTGAAGCTTTCTTT CASTLSFVNTEAFF TRBV2 few - TRBJ1-1
TGCGCCAGCAGCCAGGATCGGCGGACTAGCTGGCCCAATGAGCAGTTCTTC CASSQDRRTSWPNEQFF TRBV4-3 once TRBD2 TRBJ2-1